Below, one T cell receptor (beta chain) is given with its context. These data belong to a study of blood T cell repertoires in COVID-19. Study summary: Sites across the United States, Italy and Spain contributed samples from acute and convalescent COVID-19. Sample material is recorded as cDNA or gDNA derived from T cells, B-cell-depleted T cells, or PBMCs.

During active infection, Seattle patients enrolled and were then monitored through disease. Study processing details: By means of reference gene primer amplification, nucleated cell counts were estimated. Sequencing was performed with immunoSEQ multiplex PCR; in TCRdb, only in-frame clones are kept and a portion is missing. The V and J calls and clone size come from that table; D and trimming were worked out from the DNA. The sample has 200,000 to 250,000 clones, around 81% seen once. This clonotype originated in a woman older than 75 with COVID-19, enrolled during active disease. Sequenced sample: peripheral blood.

The CDR3 sequence: CASSFEDSPLHF. The CDR3 DNA follows: TGTGCCAGCAGTTTCGAGGATTCACCCCTCCACTTT. V and J are TRBV13 and TRBJ1-6; D call uncertain. Looked up from germline, CDR1 is PRHDT and CDR2 is FYEKMQ (reference sequence). This CDR3 region has 12 residues. Trimming shortened V by 6 bases and J by 8 bases, and 8 bases separated the two germline ends.